This T cell receptor beta chain was profiled in a study of spatial heterogeneity in lung cancer. Study context: Roughly 2 years after resection was the median timing of the follow-up PBMC samples, which were sequenced when available. The study observed each unique TCR and UMI combination more than ten times on average in raw reads.

TCRdb reanalysed the 5' RACE reads using MiXCR and keeps one entry per CDR3 protein. The sample shows over 70,000 distinct CDR3 sequences, less than 9.5% of them seen only once. This CDR3 is built from 14 residues. Trimming removed 6 bases from V and 7 bases from J; junction bases left unmatched: 6. The germline V gene has CDR1 MNHNY and CDR2 SVGAGI (reference sequence). The time point is: blood at routine non-recurrence follow-up after resection. This clonotype was detected ten times or more. Sequenced here: PBMCs, sampled at follow-up. The origin of this receptor is a female donor with early-stage non-small cell lung cancer. The chain uses TRBV6-6 and TRBJ2-1, with 10 bases fitting TRBD2. The CDR3 loop reads CASRSGRDENEQFF. DNA of the CDR3: TGTGCCAGCAGGAGCGGGAGGGACGAGAATGAGCAGTTCTTC.